This TCR beta chain stems from a study of vaccination effects on CD4 cells after COVID-19 (dated by TCRdb to between 2021 and 2022). Looking at the study overall: Across the study, the median time from the second dose to post-vaccine sampling was 72 days (range 14 to 241). SARS-CoV-2 spike-specific CD4+ TCR repertoires from before and after mRNA vaccination were compared in COVID-19 convalescent patients and in infection-naive vaccine recipients. The full study included roughly 11 COVID-19 convalescent patients and a few SARS-CoV-2-naive healthy vaccine recipients. The Oncomine TCR Beta short-read assay on an Illumina iSeq 100 was used to sequence cultures from other donors in the study. Study-wide conclusions, independent of this receptor: In healthy vaccine recipients, vaccine-induced clones were almost all SARS-CoV-2 mono-reactive, with only 1 of 255 being cross-reactive with common cold coronaviruses. Clones induced by infection and clones induced by vaccination both contracted markedly at late timepoints after vaccination, which fits with T cell responses waning over time. Limitations of the study were the small number of convalescent patients and the absence of early post-infection timepoints.

Library preparation employed the immunoSEQ multiplex PCR assay. TCR beta CDR3 sequencing was performed on DNA from the cultured, isolated CD4+ T cells. The authors processed their data as follows. Non-productive TCR sequences were removed, reads were trimmed to the CDR3 region, and CDR3s of at least 7 amino acids were retained. The MANAFEST web app was used to pick out antigen-specific clonotypes by comparing their expansion in peptide wells with that in reference cultures. To count as positive, a clone had to show expansion at FDR<0.05 compared with the reference and with all other wells, an odds ratio above 5, and a frequency above 0.1% in two replicate wells. Clonotypes significantly expanded in SARS-CoV-2 spike wells and in at least one common cold coronavirus spike condition were defined as cross-reactive. CDR3 similarity was assessed by Levenshtein distance using the stringdist R package, and unrooted trees were constructed with ape in R 3.6.1. Sourced from immuneACCESS, this table was stored by TCRdb with only in-frame sequences that have V and J called. A share of the clones is absent; for the studies checked, an unresolved V gene accounts for under half, and the remainder has no known explanation. D and trimming come from the DNA, and the V and J calls and clone size come from that table. The sample table records about 48,000 clones; over 60% of these occur just once. The biggest ten clones account for over 13% of the sample.

On this clone itself: It lacks a known antigen. No base quality information exists; no much larger clone differs at one position.

In the ViraFEST assay, PBMC were stimulated with viral peptide pools, and antigen-specific CD4+ T cell clonotypes were then identified by expansion using TCR sequencing. After approximately 11 days of culture, CD4+ T cells were isolated with the EasySep CD4+ T cell isolation kit. Two doses of either the BNT162b2 or the mRNA-1273 mRNA SARS-CoV-2 vaccine were administered to participants. None of the healthy vaccine recipients had a prior SARS-CoV-2 infection, which was confirmed by nucleocapsid antibody tests that came back negative both before and after vaccination. A few million PBMC per well were cultured with about 9.6 ug/ml peptides in IMDM containing about 5% human AB serum, about 9.6 IU/ml IL-2 and gentamicin. On days 3 and 7, half of the culture medium was replaced with fresh IL-2-containing medium. Unless noted otherwise, every peptide stimulation condition was grown in triplicate wells. Using Ficoll-Paque Plus gradient centrifugation, PBMC were separated from whole blood and then either used fresh or cryopreserved at -140C. The spike proteins of SARS-CoV-2 and of the common cold coronaviruses HCoV-NL63, HCoV-OC43 and HCoV-229E were spanned by overlapping peptide pools. The QIAamp micro DNA kit was used to extract genomic DNA from the cultured CD4+ T cells.

The TCR sequence derives from a human donor who received a COVID-19 vaccine. Specimen: CD4+ T cells from PBMCs cultured with HCoV-OC43 spike peptides, collected after COVID-19 vaccination. The cell subset or site label, as the study defines it: HCoV-OC43 spike overlapping peptide pool stimulation.

The nucleotides are TGTGCCAGCATAGGCGGAACCTCCTACAATGAGCAGTTCTTC. It is translated as CASIGGTSYNEQFF. This chain is built from TRBV28 and TRBJ2-1; the D gene cannot be named for sure. The CDR3 has 14 amino acids, counting the end cysteine and phenylalanine. Only CDR3 DNA is held: 42 bases, read in frame from base 1. V is reduced by 7 bases and J by 0 bases, leaving a spacing of 10 bases between them. The germline V gene specifies MDHEN as CDR1 and SYDVKM as CDR2.